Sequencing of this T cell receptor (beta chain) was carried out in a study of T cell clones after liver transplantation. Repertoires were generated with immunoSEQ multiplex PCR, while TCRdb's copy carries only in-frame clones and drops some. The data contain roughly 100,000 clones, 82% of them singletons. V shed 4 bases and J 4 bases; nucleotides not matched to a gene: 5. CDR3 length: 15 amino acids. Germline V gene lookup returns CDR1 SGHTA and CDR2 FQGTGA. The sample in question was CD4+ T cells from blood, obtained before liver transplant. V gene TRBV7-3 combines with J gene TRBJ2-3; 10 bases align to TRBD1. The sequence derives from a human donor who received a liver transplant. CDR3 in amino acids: CASSSRTGGADTQYF. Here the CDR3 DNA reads TGTGCCAGCAGCTCAAGGACAGGGGGAGCAGATACGCAGTATTTT.